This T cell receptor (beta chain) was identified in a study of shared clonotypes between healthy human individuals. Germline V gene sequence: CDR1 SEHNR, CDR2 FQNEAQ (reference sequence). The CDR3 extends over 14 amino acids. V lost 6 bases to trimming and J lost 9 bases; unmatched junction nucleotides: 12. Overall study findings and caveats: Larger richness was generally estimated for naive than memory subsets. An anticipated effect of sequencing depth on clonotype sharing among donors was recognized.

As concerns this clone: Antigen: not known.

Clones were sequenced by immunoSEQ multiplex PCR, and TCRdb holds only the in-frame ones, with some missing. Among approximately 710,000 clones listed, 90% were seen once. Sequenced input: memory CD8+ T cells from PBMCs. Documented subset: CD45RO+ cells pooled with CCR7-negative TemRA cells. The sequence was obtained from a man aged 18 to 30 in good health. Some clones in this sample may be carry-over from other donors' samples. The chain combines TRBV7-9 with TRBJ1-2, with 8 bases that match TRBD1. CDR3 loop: CASSGRGQASSYTF. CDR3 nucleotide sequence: TGTGCCAGCAGTGGCCGGGGACAGGCTTCTAGCTACACCTTC.